These T cell receptor beta chains were read from a single sample in a study of early T cells in non-severe SARS-CoV-2 infection. TCRdb analysed the 5' RACE reads with MiXCR anew, one entry per CDR3 protein. The sample shows 55,000 to 80,000 distinct CDR3 sequences, about 10% of them seen only once. Sequencing was done on a sample of whole blood. The source is an adult who was a healthcare worker with PCR-confirmed SARS-CoV-2 infection or an uninfected control (not recorded which). CDR3s include the opening cysteine and the closing phenylalanine or tryptophan.

j_call,v_call,cdr3_aa
TRBJ1-2,TRBV20-1,CSANRPGGDYGYTF
TRBJ2-7,TRBV30,CAWSGHRDRGRLVEQYF
TRBJ2-7,TRBV27,CASSLRGNEQYF
TRBJ1-3,TRBV24-1,CATSDYGNTIYF
TRBJ2-4,TRBV10-3,CAISESAGAKNIQYF
TRBJ2-3,TRBV5-4,CASSLDRGSTDTQYF
TRBJ1-5,TRBV3-1,CASSLTWESNQPQHF
TRBJ1-5,TRBV7-2,CASSPAGSNQPQHF
TRBJ2-7,TRBV10-3,CAISEDGTYEQYF
TRBJ2-3,TRBV7-2,CASSLQGGSTDTQYF
TRBJ1-2,TRBV11-3,CASSSPRGEYGYTF
TRBJ1-1,TRBV10-3,CATNRESNTEAFF
TRBJ2-2,TRBV9,CASSVEVGRGRIGELFF
TRBJ2-3,TRBV5-1,CASTRTRSDTDTQYF
TRBJ1-6,TRBV3-1,CASRRQGSESSPLHF
TRBJ2-3,TRBV27,CASSLFSVRQAADTQYF
TRBJ2-3,TRBV5-1,CASSFGLAGGTADTQYF
TRBJ2-2,TRBV6-4,CAPSPFANTGELFF
TRBJ2-1,TRBV21-1,CASSKVRWEDNEQFF
TRBJ2-6,TRBV7-8,CASSPGPLSGANVLTF
TRBJ2-1,TRBV19,CASNQSRVICYNEQFF
TRBJ1-2,TRBV6-2/TRBV6-3,CASSYYGGFGYTF
TRBJ2-3,TRBV4-1,CASSQDVGGGTDTQYF
TRBJ2-7,TRBV30,CAWTISSSYEQYF
TRBJ1-1,TRBV11-2,CASSLSVNTEAFF